The clone carrying this TCR beta chain was found once. Its antigen is as yet unknown. The sample comes from a study of shared clonotypes between healthy human individuals. A CD45RA+ naive subset and a CD45RA-negative memory subset were split from CD4+ cells. Regarding the study as a whole: An anticipated effect of sequencing depth on clonotype sharing among donors was recognized.

The CDR3 is 15 amino acids. From germline, CDR1 is MNHEY and CDR2 SVGAGI. Trimming stripped 0 bases from V and 6 bases from J, with 13 bases between. As originally analysed: ImmunoSEQ supplied junction-only sequences lacking quality scores, so filtering was different. Some clones are missing from TCRdb's copy, which holds only in-frame ones; the method was immunoSEQ multiplex PCR. V and J calls and clone size come straight from that table; D and trimming were deduced from the DNA. The repertoire holds 2 million to 2.5 million clones, with 92% as singletons. This chain joins TRBV6-5 and TRBJ2-3; perhaps TRBD1 as D (5 bases). Sequences were obtained from naive CD4+ T cells from PBMCs. Regarding subset: CD45RA+ positively selected. The clonotype comes from a man in his late teens or twenties in good health. Some clones in this sample may be carry-over from other donors' samples. The CDR3 reads CASSYSSGWADTQYF. CDR3 coding DNA: TGTGCCAGCAGTTACTCATCAGGGTGGGCCGATACGCAGTATTTT.